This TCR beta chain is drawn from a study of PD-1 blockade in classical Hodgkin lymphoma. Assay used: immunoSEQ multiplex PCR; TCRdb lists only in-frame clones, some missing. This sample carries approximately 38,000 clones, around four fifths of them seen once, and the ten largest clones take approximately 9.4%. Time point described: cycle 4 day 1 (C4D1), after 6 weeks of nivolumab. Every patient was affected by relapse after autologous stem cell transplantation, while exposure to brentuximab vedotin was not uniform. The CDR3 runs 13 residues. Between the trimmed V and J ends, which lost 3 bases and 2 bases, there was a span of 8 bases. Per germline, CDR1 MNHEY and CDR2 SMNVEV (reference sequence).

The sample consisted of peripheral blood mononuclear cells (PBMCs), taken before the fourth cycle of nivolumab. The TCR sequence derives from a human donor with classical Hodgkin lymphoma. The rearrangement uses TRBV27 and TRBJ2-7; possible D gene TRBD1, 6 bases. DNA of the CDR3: TGTGCCAGCAGTTTTGGACAGACCTACGAGCAGTACTTC. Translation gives CASSFGQTYEQYF.